The next 27 T cell receptor beta chains were all read from a single sample in a study of CD8+ T cells in alopecia areata. Extracted RNA was reverse transcribed into cDNA, the sequencing template. Produced via immunoSEQ multiplex PCR; TCRdb's table is partial and in-frame only. The data hold around 190,000 clones, with 60% observed a single time. The treatment denotes: oral pan-JAK inhibitor, 5-10 mg twice daily. The material sequenced was CD4+ T cells sorted from blood, taken at week 24, from a patient treated with tofacitinib. All receptors come from a human donor with alopecia areata.

The rearrangement links TRBV7-2 to TRBJ1-1; no firm D call. V was pared by 5 bases and J by 12 bases, with 13 bases between. The CDR3 spans 11 residues. From germline, CDR1 is SGHTA and CDR2 FQGNSA. The CDR3 coding sequence is TGTGCCAGCAGCGCATACACGGAGCCTTTCTTT. Protein product: CASSAYTEPFF.

The chain links TRBV13 to TRBJ1-2; 9 nucleotides line up with TRBD1. Germline loops: CDR1 PRHDT, CDR2 FYEKMQ (reference sequence). The CDR3 loop spans 15 amino acids. V lost 5 bases, J lost 8 bases, and 12 bases stayed unmatched. CDR3 nucleotide sequence: TGTGCCAGCAGCGGCCGGGACAGGGCCGTCCACGGCTACACCTTC. The encoded protein is CASSGRDRAVHGYTF. Combining the CDR3 with reference TRBV13 and TRBJ1-2 gives the whole variable domain AAGVIQSPRHLIKEKRETATLKCYPIPRHDTVYWYQQGPGQDPQFLISFYEKMQSDKGSIPDRFSAQQFSDYHSELNMSSLELGDSALYFCASSGRDRAVHGYTFGSGTRLTVV.

The chain has TRBV30 and TRBJ2-5, with 11 bases lining up with TRBD2. The V and J ends lost 1 base and 3 bases, in that order; junction bases with no gene match: 4. Germline V gene data show CDR1 as GTSNPN and CDR2 as SVGIG (reference sequence). The length of the CDR3 is 15 residues. This CDR3 reads CAWSELAGGKETQYF. The DNA of the CDR3 is TGTGCCTGGAGTGAGCTAGCGGGGGGAAAAGAGACCCAGTACTTC.

The V gene is TRBV4-3, the J gene TRBJ1-2; D call uncertain. Trimming pared 0 bases from V and 4 bases from J, leaving 3 bases between. The CDR3 totals 12 residues. Germline lookup yields CDR1 LGHNA and CDR2 YSLEER. The CDR3 here is CASSQDSYGYTF. As DNA, the CDR3 is TGCGCCAGCAGCCAAGACAGCTATGGCTACACCTTC.

The chain uses TRBV10-3 and TRBJ1-1; D possibly corresponds to TRBD1 (6 bases). CDR1 ENHRY and CDR2 SYGVKD come from the germline V gene. V lost 6 bases and J lost 2, with 13 bases in between. The CDR3 has 14 residues. The CDR3 DNA is TGTGCCATCAGGGACAGCCGAGCCAACACTGAAGCTTTCTTT. Residues: CAIRDSRANTEAFF.

The genes are TRBV5-1 and TRBJ2-7; the D gene could be TRBD1 or TRBD2 (5 bases each). The CDR3 spans 13 residues. Per the germline V gene, CDR1 is SGHRS and CDR2 is YFSETQ. V was cut by 5 bases and J by 5 bases, with 14 bases left in between. The CDR3 loop reads CASSGTQADEQYF. The DNA for the CDR3 is TGCGCCAGCAGTGGGACGCAGGCGGACGAGCAGTACTTC.

V usage is TRBV9 and J usage is TRBJ2-7; D is ambiguous. V lost 4 bases, J lost 1 base, and 12 bases lay in between. Looked up from germline, CDR1 is SGDLS and CDR2 is YYNGEE. CDR3 length: 14 amino acids. The CDR3 loop is CASSPSLASYEQYF. The CDR3 nucleotides read TGTGCCAGCAGCCCGAGCTTGGCTTCCTACGAGCAGTACTTC.

The V gene is TRBV7-2, the J gene TRBJ2-1; D is unresolved. Germline loops: CDR1 SGHTA, CDR2 FQGNSA. The germline V and J ends were trimmed by 2 bases and 9 bases, with 8 bases remaining between them. The CDR3 spans 12 residues. The CDR3 is CASSLSYSEQFF. CDR3 nucleotide sequence: TGTGCCAGCAGCTTATCCTACTCTGAGCAGTTCTTC.

The chain joins TRBV25-1 to TRBJ1-1, with D unresolved. The CDR3 length is 15 residues. Germline CDR1 MGHDK, CDR2 SYGVNS. V lost 7 bases, J lost 0 bases, and 15 bases lay in between. DNA for the CDR3: TGTGCCAGCACAGGTAGGGCGAGGATGAACACTGAAGCTTTCTTT. Amino acids: CASTGRARMNTEAFF.

The chain links TRBV25-1 to TRBJ2-3; tentatively, D is TRBD1 (6 bases). The CDR3 runs 14 residues. V was cut by 3 bases and J by 1 base, with 8 bases left in between. The germline V gene has CDR1 MGHDK and CDR2 SYGVNS. Written as DNA, the CDR3 is TGTGCCAGCAGTGAGTACAGGGGCACAGATACGCAGTATTTT. Translated, it gives CASSEYRGTDTQYF. Drawing the rest from reference TRBV25-1 and TRBJ2-3, the complete variable domain is EADIYQTPRYLVIGTGKKITLECSQTMGHDKMYWYQQDPGMELHLIHYSYGVNSTEKGDLSSESTVSRIRTEHFPLTLESARPSHTSQYLCASSEYRGTDTQYFGPGTRLTVL.

Note on this clone: This CDR3 is also generated by other DNA sequences in the sample. The rearrangement links TRBV29-1 to TRBJ1-6; 9 nucleotides align to TRBD1. The V gene end was trimmed by 4 bases and the J gene end by 7 bases; junction bases not matched to a gene: 2. Germline CDR1 SQVTM, CDR2 ANQGSEA. The CDR3 totals 13 residues. CDR3 bases: TGCAGCGTTGGTGACAGGGGGAATTCACCCCTCCACTTT. Protein: CSVGDRGNSPLHF.

The chain is built from TRBV7-9 and TRBJ1-1, with D possibly TRBD1 on 5 matching bases. There are 15 residues in the CDR3. V shed 4 bases and J shed 0 bases, with 12 bases lying between them. CDR1 SEHNR and CDR2 FQNEAQ come from the germline V gene (reference sequence). The CDR3 nucleotides read TGTGCCAGCAGCTACGTACAGGAGATGAACACTGAAGCTTTCTTT. Protein sequence: CASSYVQEMNTEAFF.

This sequence joins TRBV4-3 and TRBJ2-1; no firm D call. Germline V gene sequence: CDR1 LGHNA, CDR2 YSLEER. The CDR3 runs to 16 residues. The V end was cut by 3 bases, the J end by 10 bases, with 22 bases between. CDR3 region: CASSHGSVPSVQEQFF. CDR3 in DNA: TGCGCCAGCAGCCACGGATCGGTGCCTAGTGTGCAGGAGCAGTTCTTC.

V is TRBV29-1 and J is TRBJ2-7; D is perhaps TRBD2 (5 bases). V lost 5 bases and J lost 5, with 13 bases in between. Germline CDR1 SQVTM, CDR2 ANQGSEA. This CDR3 spans 12 amino acids. CDR3 in amino acids: CSVTGLGHEQYF. CDR3 DNA sequence: TGCAGCGTTACTGGACTGGGCCACGAGCAGTACTTC.

The V and J genes are TRBV29-1 and TRBJ1-1, with D possibly being TRBD1 (5 bases). The length of the CDR3 is 13 residues. V was shortened by 6 bases and J by 0 bases, with 11 bases between the two germline ends. Germline CDR1 and CDR2: SQVTM and ANQGSEA. The CDR3 is CSVAGKLNTEAFF. The CDR3 nucleotides are TGCAGCGTCGCAGGGAAATTGAACACTGAAGCTTTCTTT.

The CDR3 protein is CASSVLAGELFF. The CDR3 DNA sequence: TGTGCCAGCAGCGTTCTAGCCGGGGAGCTGTTTTTT. This sequence joins TRBV7-2 and TRBJ2-2; D gene uncertain. From germline, CDR1 is SGHTA and CDR2 FQGNSA. The germline V and J ends were trimmed by 5 bases and 6 bases, with 7 bases remaining between them. The CDR3 spans 12 residues.

The chain combines TRBV5-1 with TRBJ2-2; D call uncertain. The CDR3 is made up of 13 amino acids. Germline V gives CDR1 SGHRS, CDR2 YFSETQ. Trimming stripped 0 bases from V and 9 bases from J, with 9 bases between. Here the CDR3 DNA reads TGCGCCAGCAGCTTGGATTCTCACCGGGAGCTGTTTTTT. Residues: CASSLDSHRELFF.

V gene TRBV4-3 combines with J gene TRBJ2-4; TRBD1 matches 10 bases. The junction had 6 bases not matched to a gene; V was cut back by 0 bases and J by 1 base. CDR1 LGHNA and CDR2 YSLEER come from the germline V gene. CDR3 size: 18 residues. The CDR3 region has the DNA TGCGCCAGCAGCCAAGATTGGGACAGGGGTGGCGCCAAAAACATTCAGTACTTC. Its translation: CASSQDWDRGGAKNIQYF.

The chain combines TRBV30 with TRBJ2-5; 7 bases are shared with TRBD1. The CDR3 sequence is 14 residues long. CDR1 and CDR2 (germline): GTSNPN, SVGIG (reference sequence). The V gene end was trimmed by 0 bases and the J gene end by 2 bases; junction bases not matched to a gene: 3. CDR3 residues: CAWSVRGLQETQYF. CDR3 coding DNA: TGTGCCTGGAGTGTAAGGGGGCTACAAGAGACCCAGTACTTC.

This clone was observed once. This chain connects TRBV2 to TRBJ2-5; TRBD2 might be the D (6 bases). The CDR3 extends over 15 amino acids. The germline V gene encodes CDR1 SNHLY and CDR2 FYNNEI. The V and J ends lost 4 bases and 5 bases respectively, with 17 bases between them. The DNA for the CDR3 is TGTGCCAGCAGTGGGGGAGGTACGGGTGTGGAGACCCAGTACTTC. Protein: CASSGGGTGVETQYF.

This clone is a singleton in its sample. The J gene is TRBJ2-6, the V gene TRBV5-1, with TRBD1 matching over 10 bases. V shed 2 bases, J shed 2 bases, and the junction held 7 bases outside the gene matches. Germline CDR1 is SGHRS and CDR2 is YFSETQ. The CDR3 length is 18 residues. The CDR3 sequence is CASSFRQGARAGANVLTF. In DNA, the CDR3 is TGCGCCAGCAGCTTTAGACAGGGGGCAAGAGCTGGGGCCAACGTCCTGACTTTC.

This rearrangement joins TRBV25-1 to TRBJ1-2; TRBD1 might be the D (6 bases). Germline V gene sequence: CDR1 MGHDK, CDR2 SYGVNS. This CDR3 is 14 amino acids long. The V and J ends lost 6 bases and 8 bases respectively, with 19 bases between them. CDR3 sequence: CASSPTGPPWGYTF. The CDR3 DNA reads as TGTGCCAGCAGCCCGACAGGCCCTCCTTGGGGCTACACCTTC.

The rearrangement uses TRBV7-2 and TRBJ1-6; maybe TRBD1 (5 bases). Germline-derived CDR1 and CDR2 are SGHTA and FQGNSA. The CDR3 length is 14 residues. V was clipped by 4 bases and J by 7 bases, with 11 bases between them. Here the CDR3 DNA reads TGTGCCAGCAGCTCCGGGACCCCAAATTCACCCCTCCACTTT. Protein sequence: CASSSGTPNSPLHF.

This clone was observed a single time. The sample contains more than one DNA sequence encoding this CDR3. V gene TRBV15 combines with J gene TRBJ1-1, with D unclear. Germline CDR1 is LNHNV and CDR2 is YYDKDF (reference sequence). Trimming removed 0 bases at V and 4 bases at J, with 9 bases between. The CDR3 extends over 14 amino acids. CDR3 DNA sequence: TGTGCCACCAGCAGAGATCCCGGGAGCACTGAAGCTTTCTTT. Translated: CATSRDPGSTEAFF.

The chain uses TRBV7-2 and TRBJ1-6, with 8 bases that match TRBD1. Germline V gene lookup returns CDR1 SGHTA and CDR2 FQGNSA. J was trimmed by 5 bases and V by 5 bases; bases with no gene match: 8. This CDR3 region has 16 residues. CDR3: CASSAYRGIDNSPLHF. CDR3 nucleotides: TGTGCCAGCAGCGCCTACAGGGGGATCGATAATTCACCCCTCCACTTT.

This chain connects TRBV7-2 to TRBJ2-1, with 11 bases matching TRBD2. Germline CDR1 and CDR2: SGHTA and FQGNSA. The CDR3 length is 16 residues. The V segment lost 0 bases and the J segment 9 bases; nucleotides outside the gene matches: 7. CDR3: CASSLAFSGGAFEQFF. CDR3 coding DNA: TGTGCCAGCAGCTTAGCGTTTAGCGGGGGGGCCTTTGAGCAGTTCTTC. The full variable domain, rest sourced from reference TRBV7-2 and TRBJ2-1, is GAGVSQSPSNKVTEKGKDVELRCDPISGHTALYWYRQSLGQGLEFLIYFQGNSAPDKSGLPSDRFSAERTGGSVSTLTIQRTQQEDSAVYLCASSLAFSGGAFEQFFGPGTRLTVL.

The rearrangement joins TRBV5-1 to TRBJ1-1; possibly TRBD1 for D (6 bases). CDR1 and CDR2 (germline): SGHRS, YFSETQ. The V end was cut by 4 bases, the J end by 6 bases, with 16 bases between. CDR3 length: 14 amino acids. The CDR3 DNA reads TGCGCCAGCAGCCTTCGTCAGGGGCCGGCTGAAGCTTTCTTT. This translates into CASSLRQGPAEAFF.